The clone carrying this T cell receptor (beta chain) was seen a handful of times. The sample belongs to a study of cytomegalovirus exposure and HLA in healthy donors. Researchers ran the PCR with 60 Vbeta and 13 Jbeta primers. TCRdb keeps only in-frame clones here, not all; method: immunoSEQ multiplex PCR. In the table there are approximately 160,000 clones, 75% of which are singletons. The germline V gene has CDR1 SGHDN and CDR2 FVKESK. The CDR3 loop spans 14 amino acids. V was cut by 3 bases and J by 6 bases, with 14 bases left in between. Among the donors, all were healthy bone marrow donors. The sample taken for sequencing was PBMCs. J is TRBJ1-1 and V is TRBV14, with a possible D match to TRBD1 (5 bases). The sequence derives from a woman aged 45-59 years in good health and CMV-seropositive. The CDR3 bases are TGTGCCAGCAGCCACAGGGTGTTTGGCGCTGAAGCTTTCTTT. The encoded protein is CASSHRVFGAEAFF.